The source of this TCR beta chain is a study of control samples from healthy donors and cancer patients. CDR3 size: 17 residues. The trim removed 0 bases at V and 5 bases at J, leaving 10 bases unmatched. The V gene's germline CDR1 is LNHDA and CDR2 SQIVND (reference sequence). Using immunoSEQ multiplex PCR, the repertoire was profiled, and TCRdb retains in-frame clones only, with some absent. The table includes around 55,000 clones, about 96% detected once. V is TRBV19 and J is TRBJ1-2; TRBD1 aligns across 9 bases. This clonotype was obtained from a woman in her late teens or twenties in good health. The source material was blood. In DNA, the CDR3 is TGTGCCAGTAGTATAGAATGTAGGACAGGGGAAGGGTATGGCTACACCTTC. It codes for CASSIECRTGEGYGYTF.